Listed here are 14 T cell receptor beta chains from one sample, sequenced in a study of response to subunit inactivated influenza vaccine. TCRdb passed the RT-PCR reads through MiXCR, listing each CDR3 protein once. Among about 500,000 distinct CDR3 sequences listed, roughly 13% were seen once. The starting material was PBMCs from blood, obtained more than 35 days after vaccination. These receptors originate from a man aged 50 or older who received an inactivated influenza vaccine.

The table lists this clonotype with a few counts. Compared with germline, one end of the junction differs, possibly owing to a read error. This rearrangement joins TRBV11-2 to TRBJ2-4; TRBD1 agrees at 7 bases. This CDR3 contains 15 residues. CDR1 is SGHAT, CDR2 FQNNGV, per germline. DNA of the CDR3: TGTGCCAGCAGAAAAACCGGGACAGCCGAAAACATTCAGTACTTC. Encoded protein: CASRKTGTAENIQYF.

The gene calls are TRBV6-5 and TRBJ1-2; D ambiguous. V was clipped by 5 bases and J by 2 bases, with 15 bases between them. Germline V gene lookup returns CDR1 MNHEY and CDR2 SVGAGI. The CDR3 is 15 residues long. CDR3 DNA: TGTGCCAGCAGTCTACAGTCCACGGTAAACTATGGCTACACCTTC. Translating gives CASSLQSTVNYGYTF.

This chain uses TRBV3-1 with TRBJ2-1; 8 positions agree with TRBD2. V lost 1 base to trimming and J lost 9 bases; unmatched junction nucleotides: 5. From germline, CDR1 is LGHDT and CDR2 YNNKEL (reference sequence). The CDR3 runs to 14 residues. The CDR3 DNA sequence: TGTGCCAGCAGCCAAGTTGGGGCGGGAGGTGAGCAGTTCTTC. This encodes CASSQVGAGGEQFF.

The gene calls are TRBV12-3 or TRBV12-4 and TRBJ2-5; TRBD2 matches at 10 bases. There are 16 residues in the CDR3. J gave up 4 bases and V 3 bases, and 8 bases lay outside the gene matches. CDR3 DNA: TGTGCCAGCAGTTTTAGCGGGAGGAATAATGGAGAGACCCAGTACTTC. Its translation is CASSFSGRNNGETQYF.

The chain couples TRBV4-3 to TRBJ2-7; 7 bases map to TRBD1. This CDR3 contains 14 residues. Germline CDR1 and CDR2: LGHNA and YSLEER. V lost 3 bases, J lost 4 bases, and 6 bases stayed unmatched. CDR3 sequence: CASSQSTGEYEQYF. The CDR3 DNA follows: TGCGCCAGCAGCCAGAGTACAGGGGAGTACGAGCAGTACTTC.

This clonotype was detected a few times. The chain links TRBV12-3 or TRBV12-4 to TRBJ1-2, with D unclear. The CDR3 has 15 residues. Trimming took 0 bases from V and 4 from J, leaving 12 bases between them. The CDR3 region is CASSLARKPIYGYTF. CDR3 sequence (DNA): TGTGCCAGCAGTTTAGCGCGAAAACCGATCTATGGCTACACCTTC.

A word on this clonotype: One junction end does not reproduce the germline sequence, and a read error may be involved. The chain is built from TRBV15 and TRBJ1-4; 7 bases agree with TRBD1. This CDR3 is built from 16 residues. The germline gives CDR1 LNHNV, CDR2 YYDKDF (reference sequence). Here the CDR3 reads CATSRSRTGSNEILFF. The DNA for the CDR3 is TGTGCCACCAGCAGATCCAGGACAGGCTCTAATGAAATACTGTTTTTT.

This clonotype was seen at least ten times. The V call is TRBV24-1, the J call TRBJ2-7; D is tentatively TRBD1 or TRBD2 (5 bases each). The CDR3 has 12 residues. Trimming pared 4 bases from V and 7 bases from J, leaving 10 bases between. Germline V gene sequence: CDR1 KGHDR, CDR2 SFDVKD. This CDR3 is CATSEGTGEQYF. The CDR3, as DNA: TGTGCCACCAGTGAGGGGACGGGGGAGCAGTACTTC.

This clonotype was observed many times. The CDR3 protein is CASSAESLIAGGSYEQYF. Here the CDR3 DNA reads TGTGCCAGCAGCGCTGAGTCCCTAATAGCGGGGGGATCCTACGAGCAGTACTTC. The chain joins TRBV9 to TRBJ2-7; 10 bases are a match to TRBD2. V was clipped by 3 bases and J by 1 base; unmatched bases: 13. The CDR3 spans 18 residues. Per germline, CDR1 SGDLS and CDR2 YYNGEE.

This clonotype was seen repeatedly, ten times or more. This chain joins TRBV20-1 and TRBJ2-6; 7 bases map to TRBD1. The CDR3 covers 14 residues. J was trimmed by 4 bases and V by 6 bases; bases with no gene match: 6. Germline V CDR1 and CDR2: DFQATT, SNEGSKA (reference sequence). The CDR3 spells CSAHDRAGANVLTF. In nucleotides, the CDR3 is TGCAGTGCGCATGACAGGGCAGGGGCCAACGTCCTGACTTTC.

This rearrangement joins TRBV24-1 to TRBJ2-3; TRBD2 matches at 7 bases. The CDR3 is made up of 14 amino acids. J gave up 2 bases and V 7 bases, and 5 bases lay outside the gene matches. Germline V CDR1 and CDR2: KGHDR, SFDVKD. The CDR3 nucleotides read TGTGCCACCAGCCTCAGCGGGAACACAGATACGCAGTATTTT. It is translated as CATSLSGNTDTQYF.

The sample holds many counts of this clonotype. This rearrangement joins TRBV7-2 to TRBJ2-1, with D tentatively TRBD2 (5 bases). Looked up from germline, CDR1 is SGHTA and CDR2 is FQGNSA. V lost 1 base and J lost 10, with 11 bases in between. There are 13 residues in the CDR3. The CDR3: CASSLVSAMEQFF. In nucleotides, the CDR3 is TGTGCCAGCAGCTTAGTTAGCGCTATGGAGCAGTTCTTC.

This chain links TRBV20-1 with TRBJ2-5; 9 bases are a match to TRBD1. The CDR3 loop spans 16 amino acids. V dropped 3 bases and J dropped 1; count of bases not matched to a gene: 9. The germline V gene has CDR1 DFQATT and CDR2 SNEGSKA (reference sequence). The CDR3 protein is CSASKQGARGQETQYF. The CDR3 coding sequence is TGCAGTGCTAGTAAACAGGGGGCGCGGGGCCAAGAGACCCAGTACTTC.

This clonotype has more than one count but fewer than ten. The chain joins TRBV28 to TRBJ2-5, with a possible D match to TRBD2 (7 bases). This CDR3 has 12 amino acids. The germline V gene has CDR1 MDHEN and CDR2 SYDVKM. The ends were cut back, 7 bases at V and 5 bases at J, with 11 bases in the middle. This CDR3 is CASKEGGETQYF. CDR3 bases: TGTGCCAGCAAGGAGGGGGGGGAGACCCAGTACTTC.